The 7 T cell receptor beta chains reported below all come from one sample, sequenced in a study of blood T cell repertoires in COVID-19. The repertoire was sequenced with immunoSEQ multiplex PCR; TCRdb's copy has only in-frame clones and lacks some. The sample records about 200,000 clones, over 85% being singletons. The source material was PBMCs or T cells enriched from blood (not recorded which). These receptors all stem from a woman aged 25 to 39 with acute COVID-19.

The chain has TRBV4-1 and TRBJ1-4; D unresolved. The CDR3 sequence is 15 residues long. Germline lookup yields CDR1 MGHRA and CDR2 YSYEKL. V was cut by 4 bases and J by 8 bases, with 17 bases left in between. CDR3 coding DNA: TGCGCCAGCAGCCTTTCGGGGAGTTTACGGGAAAAACTGTTTTTT. It translates to CASSLSGSLREKLFF.

The chain combines TRBV5-1 with TRBJ2-1, with 9 nucleotides matching TRBD1. This CDR3 comprises 15 residues. With 8 bases clipped from V and 6 bases from J, the junction kept 12 bases outside the gene matches. Germline V gene lookup returns CDR1 SGHRS and CDR2 YFSETQ. CDR3 in DNA: TGCGCCAGTAGAAGCCGGGACAGGGAGGCCAATGAGCAGTTCTTC. It translates to CASRSRDREANEQFF. Drawing the rest from reference TRBV5-1 and TRBJ2-1, the complete variable domain is KAGVTQTPRYLIKTRGQQVTLSCSPISGHRSVSWYQQTPGQGLQFLFEYFSETQRNKGNFPGRFSGRQFSNSRSEMNVSTLELGDSALYLCASRSRDREANEQFFGPGTRLTVL.

V gene TRBV5-5 combines with J gene TRBJ2-3; TRBD1 matches at 8 bases. The germline V gene encodes CDR1 SGHKS and CDR2 YYEKEE (reference sequence). The CDR3 has 17 amino acids. V lost 4 bases and J lost 0; bases outside the gene matches: 10. CDR3 loop: CASSIGQGRSSTDTQYF. The CDR3 DNA is TGTGCCAGCAGCATCGGACAGGGAAGGTCTAGCACAGATACGCAGTATTTT.

This chain uses TRBV13 with TRBJ2-2, with 7 bases fitting TRBD1. Unmatched junction bases numbered 9, after V lost 9 bases and J lost 8 bases. This CDR3 has 13 amino acids. Germline V gives CDR1 PRHDT, CDR2 FYEKMQ (reference sequence). CDR3 in amino acids: CASGTAPSGELFF. CDR3 bases: TGTGCCAGTGGGACAGCTCCGTCGGGGGAGCTGTTTTTT.

The chain carries TRBV19 and TRBJ1-5; TRBD1 might be the D (6 bases). Germline V gene sequence: CDR1 LNHDA, CDR2 SQIVND (reference sequence). V shed 9 bases and J shed 3 bases, with 15 bases lying between them. There are 14 residues in the CDR3. The DNA of the CDR3 is TGTGCCAGCGCAACGGACAGCTACAATCAGCCCCAGCATTTT. Amino acid sequence: CASATDSYNQPQHF.

The chain combines TRBV6-5 with TRBJ2-7; D might be TRBD2 (6 bases). Germline assignment: CDR1 MNHEY and CDR2 SVGAGI. V dropped 0 bases and J dropped 2 bases, with 14 bases sitting between them. The CDR3 has 16 amino acids. The CDR3 DNA reads as TGTGCCAGCAGTTACTCGGGCCGGGCGGGGACCTACGAGCAGTACTTC. The encoded protein is CASSYSGRAGTYEQYF.

The chain is built from TRBV5-1 and TRBJ2-3; 10 bases match TRBD2. The V segment lost 0 bases and the J segment 10 bases; nucleotides outside the gene matches: 2. The germline V gene encodes CDR1 SGHRS and CDR2 YFSETQ. The CDR3 is 13 residues long. This CDR3 reads CASSLAGTSAQYF. The CDR3 bases are TGCGCCAGCAGCTTGGCCGGGACTAGCGCGCAGTATTTT.